This T cell receptor (beta chain) was profiled in a study of identifying expanded T cells in peripheral blood. CDR1 and CDR2 (germline): MGHDK, SYGVNS. The CDR3 sequence is 17 residues long. V lost 10 bases, J lost 3 bases, and 9 bases stayed unmatched. As for this clone: As yet, its antigen is unknown.

Regarding the study as a whole: Across healthy donors, higher total template counts meant significantly greater approximately two-week count variance.

The data were produced by immunoSEQ multiplex PCR, yet TCRdb's version contains in-frame clones alone and is incomplete. The repertoire holds just over 90,000 clones, roughly 90% seen once, with roughly 3.9% in the top ten. This clonotype was obtained from a person aged 18 to 75 in good health. The chain is built from TRBV25-1 and TRBJ2-2; TRBD2 matches 15 bases. The sequenced material came from blood. The CDR3: CATSGTSGGWDTGELFF. The CDR3 bases are TGTGCCACCTCCGGGACTAGCGGGGGGTGGGACACCGGGGAGCTGTTTTTT.